This T cell receptor beta chain was captured by sequencing in a study of T cell repertoires in ileal Crohn's disease. Study details: Patients had a median roughly 8-year disease duration, and under 45% were active smokers. M6 samples are neoterminal ileum biopsies from postoperative colonoscopy. Overall study findings and caveats: Clonality above 26.8% at surgery always came with endoscopic recurrence.

Produced via immunoSEQ multiplex PCR; TCRdb's table is partial and in-frame only. This sample has 10,000 or so clones, with approximately 79% found just once. This sample's time point: neoterminal ileum biopsy at postoperative endoscopy, about 6 months after surgery. As to this clone: Its antigen remains unknown.

The germline V gene has CDR1 MGHRA and CDR2 YSYEKL. The length of the CDR3 is 14 residues. After removal of 4 bases from V and 7 bases from J, the junction contained 8 bases not matched to a gene. The sample consisted of ileal tissue. The chain joins TRBV4-1 to TRBJ2-5; 8 bases map to TRBD1. This clonotype was obtained from an adult with Crohn's disease. The CDR3 loop is CASSPADRGGTQYF. The CDR3 coding sequence is TGCGCCAGCAGCCCGGCAGACAGGGGAGGGACCCAGTACTTC.